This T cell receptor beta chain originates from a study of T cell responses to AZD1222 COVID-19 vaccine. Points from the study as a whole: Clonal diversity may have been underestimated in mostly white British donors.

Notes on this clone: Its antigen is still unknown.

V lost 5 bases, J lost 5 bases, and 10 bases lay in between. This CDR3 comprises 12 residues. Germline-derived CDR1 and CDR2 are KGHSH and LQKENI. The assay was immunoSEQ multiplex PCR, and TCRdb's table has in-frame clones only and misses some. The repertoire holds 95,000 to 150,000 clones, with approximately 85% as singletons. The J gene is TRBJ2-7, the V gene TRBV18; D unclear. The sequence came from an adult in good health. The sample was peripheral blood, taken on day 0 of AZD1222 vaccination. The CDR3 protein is CASSVQTDEQYF. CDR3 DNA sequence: TGTGCCAGCTCAGTTCAAACCGACGAGCAGTACTTC.